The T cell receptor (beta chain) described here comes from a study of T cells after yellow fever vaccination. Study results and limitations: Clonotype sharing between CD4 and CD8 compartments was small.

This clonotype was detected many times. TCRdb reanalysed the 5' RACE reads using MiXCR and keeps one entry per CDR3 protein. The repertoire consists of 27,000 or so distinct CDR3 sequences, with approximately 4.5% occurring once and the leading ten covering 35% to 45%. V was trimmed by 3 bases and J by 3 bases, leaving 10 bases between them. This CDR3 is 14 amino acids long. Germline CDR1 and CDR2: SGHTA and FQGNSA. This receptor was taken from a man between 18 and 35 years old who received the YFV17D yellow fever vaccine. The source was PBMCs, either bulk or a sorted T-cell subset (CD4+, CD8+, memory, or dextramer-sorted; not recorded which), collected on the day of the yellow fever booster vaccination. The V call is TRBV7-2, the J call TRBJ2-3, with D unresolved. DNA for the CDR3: TGTGCCAGCAGCTTGGAGCGTCATACAGATACGCAGTATTTT. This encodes CASSLERHTDTQYF.